The clone carrying this T cell receptor (beta chain) was counted a few times. The data were taken from a study of control samples from healthy donors and cancer patients. TCRdb keeps only in-frame clones here, not all; method: immunoSEQ multiplex PCR. The data show some 74,000 clones, around 80% seen once. The sequence was collected from a man in his fifties or sixties in good health. Sequencing was done on a sample of blood.

CDR3 DNA sequence: TGTGCCAGCAGCCAAGTGACTAGCGGGAGGGCCGACCAAGAGACCCAGTACTTC. This encodes CASSQVTSGRADQETQYF. The V and J genes are TRBV3-1 (or the pseudogene TRBV3-2) and TRBJ2-5; 14 bases map to TRBD2. CDR3 length: 18 amino acids. With 1 base clipped from V and 0 bases from J, the junction kept 4 bases outside the gene matches. The germline V gene encodes CDR1 LGHDT and CDR2 YNNKEL (reference sequence).